This entry lists 28 T cell receptor beta chains sequenced from one sample in a study of cytomegalovirus exposure and HLA in healthy donors. 13 Jbeta primers and 60 Vbeta primers were used for the PCR. The method was immunoSEQ multiplex PCR; TCRdb's version includes in-frame clones alone and lacks a portion of them. Altogether about 140,000 clones are present, more than 70% being singletons, with the ten largest covering 2.5% to 4%. Sequencing input: PBMCs. Source of these receptors: a man aged 40-55 years in good health and CMV-seronegative.

The rearrangement joins TRBV2 to TRBJ1-4; 7 bases are shared with TRBD1. Trimming removed 7 bases from V and 4 bases from J; junction bases left unmatched: 6. Germline V lookup: CDR1 SNHLY, CDR2 FYNNEI. CDR3 length: 14 residues. CDR3 protein: CASNRDRLNEKLFF. DNA for the CDR3: TGTGCCAGCAACCGGGACAGACTTAATGAAAAACTGTTTTTT.

This chain connects TRBV2 to TRBJ2-3, with TRBD2 matching 9 bases. V lost 1 base and J lost 1; bases outside the gene matches: 3. Germline assignment: CDR1 SNHLY and CDR2 FYNNEI. The length of the CDR3 is 16 residues. CDR3 loop: CASSEGGGAGTDTQYF. The DNA for the CDR3 is TGTGCCAGCAGTGAAGGCGGGGGGGCCGGCACAGATACGCAGTATTTT.

J is TRBJ1-2 and V is TRBV30; TRBD1 aligns across 9 bases. Germline CDR1 reads GTSNPN; CDR2 reads SVGIG (reference sequence). CDR3 length: 14 residues. V shed 0 bases and J 8 bases; nucleotides not matched to a gene: 7. The CDR3 loop reads CAWSVMTGGGGYTF. CDR3 coding DNA: TGTGCCTGGAGTGTAATGACAGGGGGAGGGGGCTACACCTTC.

This clone appeared a few times. The chain carries TRBV5-4 and TRBJ2-7, with 14 bases aligning to TRBD2. Germline values: CDR1 SGHNT, CDR2 YYREEE (reference sequence). The length of the CDR3 is 14 residues. The V gene end was trimmed by 4 bases and the J gene end by 6 bases; junction bases not matched to a gene: 3. The CDR3 nucleotides read TGTGCCAGCAGCCGGACTAGCGGGGGGCCCGAGCAGTACTTC. Its protein product is CASSRTSGGPEQYF.

This chain uses TRBV12-5 with TRBJ1-5; possibly TRBD1 for D (5 bases). This CDR3 region has 13 residues. CDR1 LGHNT and CDR2 FRNRAP come from the germline V gene. V shed 3 bases and J shed 6 bases, with 9 bases lying between them. The CDR3 loop is CASGFGGTQPQHF. CDR3 coding DNA: TGTGCTAGTGGTTTCGGGGGGACTCAGCCCCAGCATTTT.

The chain is built from TRBV9 and TRBJ2-7; 8 bases map to TRBD1. CDR1 is SGDLS and CDR2 is YYNGEE in the germline V gene. The CDR3 extends over 16 amino acids. V dropped 0 bases and J dropped 3; count of bases not matched to a gene: 8. The CDR3 sequence: CASSVAPGQAYYEQYF. The DNA of the CDR3 is TGTGCCAGCAGCGTAGCCCCGGGACAGGCTTACTACGAGCAGTACTTC. Using reference TRBV9 and TRBJ2-7 for the parts outside the CDR3, the full variable domain is DSGVTQTPKHLITATGQRVTLRCSPRSGDLSVYWYQQSLDQGLQFLIQYYNGEERAKGNILERFSAQQFPDLHSELNLSSLELGDSALYFCASSVAPGQAYYEQYFGPGTRLTVT.

This clone was counted between two and nine times. The chain couples TRBV7-2 to TRBJ1-6; D might be TRBD1 (5 bases). The CDR3 covers 17 residues. V was pared by 3 bases and J by 7 bases, with 19 bases between. CDR1 is SGHTA and CDR2 is FQGNSA in the germline V gene. CDR3 region: CASSFAARQKNNSPLHF. The CDR3 nucleotides read TGTGCCAGCAGCTTTGCTGCCAGACAGAAAAACAATTCACCCCTCCACTTT.

The chain is built from TRBV14 and TRBJ1-6; 7 bases are shared with TRBD1. V shed 1 base and J 7 bases; nucleotides not matched to a gene: 7. This CDR3 has 16 residues. Germline V gives CDR1 SGHDN, CDR2 FVKESK. The CDR3: CASSQGQGARNSPLHF. The DNA of the CDR3 is TGTGCCAGCAGCCAAGGACAGGGTGCAAGAAATTCACCCCTCCACTTT.

This chain connects TRBV7-3 to TRBJ2-2, with 7 nucleotides matching TRBD1. J gave up 7 bases and V 5 bases, and 10 bases lay outside the gene matches. CDR1 and CDR2 from the germline V gene are SGHTA and FQGTGA. This CDR3 comprises 15 residues. CDR3 loop: CASSLGQVKGGELFF. CDR3 bases: TGTGCCAGCAGCCTCGGACAGGTGAAGGGCGGGGAGCTGTTTTTT.

With regard to this clone: The same CDR3 arises from other DNA sequences in this sample as well. The chain combines TRBV11-3 with TRBJ1-1; D perhaps matches TRBD1 (5 bases). From germline, CDR1 is SGHNT and CDR2 YENEEA. Trimming cost V 2 bases and J 4 bases, with 11 bases left between them. The CDR3 is made up of 14 amino acids. The CDR3 is CASSLQGQSTEAFF. For the CDR3, the DNA is TGTGCCAGCAGCTTACAGGGTCAAAGCACTGAAGCTTTCTTT. Full variable domain (outside the CDR3, taken from reference TRBV11-3 and TRBJ1-1): EAGVVQSPRYKIIEKKQPVAFWCNPISGHNTLYWYLQNLGQGPELLIRYENEEAVDDSQLPKDRFSAERLKGVDSTLKIQPAELGDSAVYLCASSLQGQSTEAFFGQGTRLTVV.

As to this clone: Sequence at one end of the junction differs from germline and may be a read error. J is TRBJ2-4 and V is TRBV5-5, with 7 bases fitting TRBD1. CDR3 length equals 15 residues. Germline CDR1 SGHKS, CDR2 YYEKEE (reference sequence). CDR3 coding DNA: TGTGCCAGCAGCTTGGTAGGGGGCGCCAGAAACATTCAGTACTTC. This sequence encodes CASSLVGGARNIQYF.

The chain carries TRBV6-5 and TRBJ1-3; tentatively, D is TRBD1 (6 bases). In germline, CDR1 is MNHEY, CDR2 SVGAGI. The CDR3 totals 15 residues. V was trimmed by 7 bases and J by 4 bases, leaving 17 bases between them. CDR3 amino acids: CASTTGGATGNTIYF. The CDR3 region has the DNA TGTGCCAGCACCACGGGGGGGGCGACAGGAAACACCATATATTTT.

The gene calls are TRBV5-1 and TRBJ1-2; perhaps TRBD1 as D (5 bases). V was cut by 0 bases and J by 2 bases, with 14 bases left in between. This CDR3 contains 16 residues. Germline V CDR1 and CDR2: SGHRS, YFSETQ. CDR3 residues: CASSLGGELSNYGYTF. The CDR3 DNA sequence: TGCGCCAGCAGCTTGGGGGGGGAACTTTCCAACTATGGCTACACCTTC.

V and J are TRBV6-5 and TRBJ2-7, with D maybe TRBD2 (6 bases). The CDR3 totals 15 residues. Trimming took off 2 bases at V and 3 bases at J, with 14 bases between the two ends. Looked up from germline, CDR1 is MNHEY and CDR2 is SVGAGI. The CDR3 bases are TGTGCCAGCAGTTACGGCCGCGGGATATACTACGAGCAGTACTTC. This gives the protein CASSYGRGIYYEQYF.

This clone has just a few counts. This chain's CDR3 is CASSQAGTGGTDTQYF. For the CDR3, the DNA is TGCGCCAGCAGCCAAGCCGGGACAGGGGGCACAGATACGCAGTATTTT. The chain carries TRBV4-1 and TRBJ2-3; 10 nucleotides match TRBD1. Germline values: CDR1 MGHRA, CDR2 YSYEKL. CDR3 length: 16 amino acids. The V segment lost 1 base and the J segment 1 base; nucleotides outside the gene matches: 2.

The J gene is TRBJ2-5, the V gene TRBV7-7; possible D gene TRBD1, 5 bases. The CDR3 consists of 14 residues. V lost 5 bases and J 4 bases, leaving 14 bases between the germline ends. Germline V gene data show CDR1 as SSHAT and CDR2 as FNYEAQ (reference sequence). CDR3 in amino acids: CASSPTVIGETQYF. The CDR3 DNA is TGTGCCAGCAGCCCGACAGTTATTGGAGAGACCCAGTACTTC.

Comment on this clone: The conserved phenylalanine or tryptophan normally closing the CDR3 is absent here, so this likely arose from a read error. This chain connects TRBV7-6 to TRBJ2-3; a weak D match, TRBD2 (6 bases). This CDR3 is built from 16 residues. Germline CDR1 is SGHVS and CDR2 is FNYEAQ. Trimming stripped 4 bases from V and 0 bases from J, with 14 bases between. The CDR3 here is CASSSWGVASTDTQYV. CDR3 nucleotide sequence: TGTGCCAGCAGCTCCTGGGGGGTAGCGAGCACAGATACGCAGTATGTT.

This chain connects TRBV6-5 to TRBJ1-2; unclear D gene. This CDR3 has 16 amino acids. The V and J ends lost 0 bases and 3 bases respectively, with 14 bases between them. Germline V gene lookup returns CDR1 MNHEY and CDR2 SVGAGI. CDR3 residues: CASSYSAVAGYYGYTF. The CDR3 nucleotides read TGTGCCAGCAGTTACTCAGCGGTAGCTGGGTACTATGGCTACACCTTC.

The rearrangement uses TRBV9 and TRBJ2-5; D is uncertain. Per the germline V gene, CDR1 is SGDLS and CDR2 is YYNGEE. This CDR3 contains 14 residues. Trimming pared 0 bases from V and 7 bases from J, leaving 13 bases between. The CDR3: CASSVATADGTQYF. CDR3 coding DNA: TGTGCCAGCAGCGTAGCGACCGCGGATGGGACCCAGTACTTC. The full variable domain, its missing parts supplied by reference TRBV9 and TRBJ2-5, is DSGVTQTPKHLITATGQRVTLRCSPRSGDLSVYWYQQSLDQGLQFLIQYYNGEERAKGNILERFSAQQFPDLHSELNLSSLELGDSALYFCASSVATADGTQYFGPGTRLLVL.

For the CDR3, the DNA is TGTGCCAGCAAGACACAGCGGGGGACCACAGATACGCAGTATTTT. Its translation: CASKTQRGTTDTQYF. The chain employs TRBV2 and TRBJ2-3; 8 nucleotides match TRBD2. V was clipped by 7 bases and J by 2 bases; unmatched bases: 8. Looked up from germline, CDR1 is SNHLY and CDR2 is FYNNEI. The CDR3 is made up of 15 amino acids.

This chain connects TRBV5-1 to TRBJ2-3; TRBD2 matches 12 bases. This CDR3 has 17 residues. Germline lookup yields CDR1 SGHRS and CDR2 YFSETQ. J was trimmed by 0 bases and V by 5 bases; bases with no gene match: 7. CDR3 sequence: CASSSRTSGASTDTQYF. The DNA for the CDR3 is TGCGCCAGCAGTTCCCGGACTAGCGGGGCGAGCACAGATACGCAGTATTTT.

This clone was detected a few times. The rearrangement uses TRBV7-7 and TRBJ1-2; unclear D gene. CDR1 SSHAT and CDR2 FNYEAQ come from the germline V gene (reference sequence). With 6 bases removed from V and 8 bases from J, the gap between germline ends came to 19 bases. This CDR3 has 14 residues. The CDR3 DNA follows: TGTGCCAGCAGTTGTTTCAATTTCTCGGGAGGCTACACCTTC. It codes for CASSCFNFSGGYTF.

The rearrangement joins TRBV14 to TRBJ2-2, with TRBD2 matching 8 bases. This CDR3 spans 19 amino acids. Trimming cost V 5 bases and J 2 bases; bases outside gene matches: 16. CDR1 and CDR2 from the germline V gene are SGHDN and FVKESK. CDR3 nucleotide sequence: TGTGCCAGCAGCTATCCGGGACTAGGATACGGGCCAAACACCGGGGAGCTGTTTTTT. Amino acid sequence: CASSYPGLGYGPNTGELFF.

V usage is TRBV18 and J usage is TRBJ2-1; weak D call: TRBD2 (5 bases). The CDR3 sequence is 15 residues long. Trimming shortened V by 6 bases and J by 0 bases, and 12 bases separated the two germline ends. The germline CDR1 and CDR2 sequences are KGHSH and LQKENI. The CDR3, as DNA: TGTGCCAGCTCCTCGGGGTGGGGCTCCTACAATGAGCAGTTCTTC. It specifies CASSSGWGSYNEQFF.

About this clone: The junction departs from the called germline gene at one end, perhaps through a read error. V and J are TRBV27 and TRBJ1-4; tentatively, D is TRBD1 (6 bases). This CDR3 has 17 residues. CDR1 and CDR2 from the germline V gene are MNHEY and SMNVEV (reference sequence). The CDR3 nucleotides are TGTGCCAGCAGTTTATCGTTTCTCACAGGGCAGTATGAAGAACTGTTTTTT. Translation: CASSLSFLTGQYEELFF.

The chain couples TRBV19 to TRBJ1-2; TRBD1 might be the D (5 bases). The CDR3 totals 17 residues. V gave up 7 bases and J gave up 4 bases, with 25 bases separating them. In germline, CDR1 is LNHDA, CDR2 SQIVND (reference sequence). The CDR3 DNA reads TGTGCCAGTACCCATAGTGGCCGGGGGTTGGGCTTCTATGGCTACACCTTC. Its protein is CASTHSGRGLGFYGYTF.

The genes are TRBV28 and TRBJ1-5; D remains unclear. Trimming left V 11 bases short and J 3 bases short, with 11 bases between. The CDR3 has 12 amino acids. Germline V gives CDR1 MDHEN, CDR2 SYDVKM. As DNA, the CDR3 is TGTGCCCACGGGATTCCCAATCAGCCCCAGCATTTT. This encodes CAHGIPNQPQHF.

The chain employs TRBV5-4 and TRBJ1-4; D unclear. The V and J ends lost 1 base and 0 bases respectively, with 7 bases between them. The CDR3 totals 15 residues. Germline V gene data show CDR1 as SGHNT and CDR2 as YYREEE (reference sequence). This CDR3 reads CASSLYGATNEKLFF. As DNA, the CDR3 is TGTGCCAGCAGCTTGTATGGAGCAACTAATGAAAAACTGTTTTTT. Full variable domain (rest looked up from reference TRBV5-4 and TRBJ1-4): ETGVTQSPTHLIKTRGQQVTLRCSSQSGHNTVSWYQQALGQGPQFIFQYYREEENGRGNFPPRFSGLQFPNYSSELNVNALELDDSALYLCASSLYGATNEKLFFGSGTQLSVL.